What follows are 6 T cell receptor beta chains derived from one specimen sequenced in a study of cytomegalovirus exposure and HLA in healthy donors (dated by TCRdb to 2015 to 2018). Libraries were constructed by the immunoSEQ multiplex PCR assay. TCRdb carries this immuneACCESS record with in-frame sequences only. Its versions omit some clonotypes, under half of them owing to an unresolved V gene in the studies checked, with the rest unexplained. Across this sample there are roughly 120,000 clones, with roughly 90% seen only once. Approximately 1.5% of the sample is in the top ten clones. Input material: PBMCs. Every receptor here comes from a young woman in good health and CMV-seropositive.

The chain uses TRBV5-1 and TRBJ2-7; D gene ambiguous. Trimming left V 2 bases short and J 6 bases short, with 9 bases between. The CDR3 has 12 residues. Germline V gene sequence: CDR1 SGHRS, CDR2 YFSETQ. For the CDR3, the DNA is TGCGCCAGCAGCTTTGGCCTCGCCGAGCAGTACTTC. Protein product: CASSFGLAEQYF. The whole variable domain, remainder taken from reference TRBV5-1 and TRBJ2-7, is KAGVTQTPRYLIKTRGQQVTLSCSPISGHRSVSWYQQTPGQGLQFLFEYFSETQRNKGNFPGRFSGRQFSNSRSEMNVSTLELGDSALYLCASSFGLAEQYFGPGTRLTVT.

V gene TRBV27 combines with J gene TRBJ2-1; possible D gene TRBD2, 6 bases. There are 14 residues in the CDR3. Trimming removed 2 bases from V and 5 bases from J, with 10 bases in between. CDR1 and CDR2 from the germline V gene are MNHEY and SMNVEV (reference sequence). The CDR3 nucleotides are TGTGCCAGCAGTTTAGGCGGGGTCAACAATGAGCAGTTCTTC. This codes for CASSLGGVNNEQFF.

This rearrangement joins TRBV4-2 to TRBJ1-2, with D perhaps TRBD1 (6 bases). This CDR3 is 15 amino acids long. The V gene's germline CDR1 is LGHNA and CDR2 YNFKEQ. The ends were cut back, 0 bases at V and 3 bases at J, with 11 bases in the middle. The chain's CDR3 is CASSQDPQGYYGYTF. The CDR3 DNA sequence: TGTGCCAGCAGCCAAGATCCTCAGGGGTACTATGGCTACACCTTC.

CDR3 region: CASTARGANVLTF. CDR3 nucleotide sequence: TGTGCCAGCACTGCGAGGGGGGCCAACGTCCTGACTTTC. This sequence joins TRBV5-4 and TRBJ2-6, with D hard to call. The V end was cut by 6 bases, the J end by 4 bases, with 8 bases between. CDR3 size: 13 residues. Germline V gene data show CDR1 as SGHNT and CDR2 as YYREEE (reference sequence).

Here the CDR3 DNA reads TGTGCCAGCAGTCACCCGGGGGGCGGACAGCCCCAGCATTTT. Translated: CASSHPGGGQPQHF. The chain is built from TRBV27 and TRBJ1-5; D is perhaps TRBD1 (6 bases). The CDR3 has 14 residues. Per germline, CDR1 MNHEY and CDR2 SMNVEV (reference sequence). V was pared by 5 bases and J by 7 bases, with 15 bases between.

The J gene is TRBJ2-2, the V gene TRBV6-5, with 8 bases that match TRBD2. Germline trimming cut 6 bases from V and 7 bases from J; bases unmatched to any gene: 7. There are 14 residues in the CDR3. Looked up from germline, CDR1 is MNHEY and CDR2 is SVGAGI. CDR3 amino acids: CASSLRLALGELFF. The CDR3 region has the DNA TGTGCCAGCAGCCTTCGACTAGCGCTCGGGGAGCTGTTTTTT.